Shown below are 15 T cell receptor beta chains from a single sample sequenced in a study of T-cell memory formation after mild COVID-19. MiXCR was run by TCRdb on the 5' RACE reads, yielding one entry per CDR3 protein. This sample carries approximately 170,000 distinct CDR3 sequences, around 13% of them seen once, and the ten largest clones take more than 3%. The sequenced sample consisted of PBMCs or a T cell subset sorted from them (not recorded which). The receptor source for this set is a young man who had mild COVID-19 (a few samples of this study predate the infection). Cell type and time point are not known.

This CDR3 reads CSAGDRGLEQYF. The CDR3 DNA reads as TGCAGCGCCGGGGACAGGGGACTCGAGCAGTACTTC. This chain links TRBV29-1 with TRBJ2-7; TRBD1 matches 10 bases. The CDR3 has 12 amino acids. Germline CDR1 reads SQVTM; CDR2 reads ANQGSEA. The V segment lost 7 bases and the J segment 6 bases; nucleotides outside the gene matches: 6.

The genes are TRBV5-1 and TRBJ2-3; the match to TRBD1 covers 10 bases. CDR1 is SGHRS, CDR2 YFSETQ, per germline. The trim removed 3 bases at V and 4 bases at J, leaving 5 bases unmatched. The CDR3 sequence is 15 residues long. CDR3 residues: CASSWGDRGADTQYF. The CDR3, as DNA: TGCGCCAGCAGCTGGGGGGACAGGGGAGCAGATACGCAGTATTTT.

This clonotype came up many times. The chain combines TRBV5-1 with TRBJ2-7; 9 nucleotides match TRBD1. The germline CDR1 and CDR2 sequences are SGHRS and YFSETQ. V gave up 4 bases and J gave up 8 bases; unmatched junction bases: 4. This CDR3 is built from 12 residues. CDR3 region: CASSGDREKQYF. The CDR3 DNA sequence: TGCGCCAGCAGCGGGGACAGGGAGAAGCAGTACTTC.

This clonotype has more than one count but fewer than ten. The chain links TRBV7-9 to TRBJ2-4; D remains ambiguous. Trimming removed 1 base at V and 2 bases at J, with 9 bases between. The CDR3 is 15 amino acids. From germline, CDR1 is SEHNR and CDR2 FQNEAQ (reference sequence). This CDR3 is CASSLGGLTKNIQYF. The CDR3 bases are TGTGCCAGCAGCTTAGGAGGATTAACCAAAAACATTCAGTACTTC.

The genes are TRBV10-3 and TRBJ1-5; D may be TRBD1 (6 bases). The CDR3 is 13 amino acids. V was pared by 10 bases and J by 5 bases, with 15 bases between. CDR1 is ENHRY, CDR2 SYGVKD, per germline. The CDR3 coding sequence is TGTGCCACCCGGAACAGGGCTGATCAGCCCCAGCATTTT. It codes for CATRNRADQPQHF.

The chain employs TRBV2 and TRBJ1-3; D not certain. V shed 4 bases and J shed 3 bases, with 4 bases lying between them. This CDR3 is built from 12 residues. CDR1 is SNHLY, CDR2 FYNNEI, per germline. The CDR3 region is CASSVLGNTIYF. The CDR3 coding sequence is TGTGCCAGCAGTGTACTTGGAAACACCATATATTTT.

In its sample, this clonotype was seen many times. The chain recombines TRBV5-1 with TRBJ2-3; tentative D call: TRBD1 (5 bases). Between the trimmed V and J ends, which lost 0 bases and 6 bases, there was a span of 11 bases. Germline CDR1 SGHRS, CDR2 YFSETQ. The CDR3 consists of 14 residues. The CDR3 bases are TGCGCCAGCAGCTTGGAGGGGTCCGCGGATACGCAGTATTTT. Translated, it gives CASSLEGSADTQYF.

This chain connects TRBV7-9 to TRBJ2-1, with 9 bases identical to TRBD2. V gave up 5 bases and J gave up 4 bases; unmatched junction bases: 6. This CDR3 is 15 amino acids long. Looked up from germline, CDR1 is SEHNR and CDR2 is FQNEAQ (reference sequence). As DNA, the CDR3 is TGTGCCAGCAGCGGGATGGCGGGGGGGTACAATGAGCAGTTCTTC. Translation gives CASSGMAGGYNEQFF.

This clonotype was seen only a few times. The rearrangement links TRBV7-2 to TRBJ2-3; 7 bases map to TRBD1. CDR3 length equals 16 residues. Per germline, CDR1 SGHTA and CDR2 FQGNSA. The V gene end was trimmed by 5 bases and the J gene end by 1 base; junction bases not matched to a gene: 9. The CDR3 loop is CASSPHRDSGTDTQYF. Here the CDR3 DNA reads TGTGCCAGCAGCCCGCACCGGGACAGCGGCACAGATACGCAGTATTTT.

Only a few counts were recorded for this clonotype. This sequence joins TRBV12-3 or TRBV12-4 and TRBJ1-3; D call uncertain. The ends were cut back, 6 bases at V and 2 bases at J, with 8 bases in the middle. The CDR3 consists of 13 residues. This chain's CDR3 is CASRPAAGNTIYF. The CDR3 DNA reads as TGTGCCAGCAGGCCCGCCGCTGGAAACACCATATATTTT.

This clonotype was recorded many times. The chain employs TRBV20-1 and TRBJ1-5; 11 bases line up with TRBD1. Germline CDR1 is DFQATT and CDR2 is SNEGSKA (reference sequence). V gave up 5 bases and J gave up 9 bases; unmatched junction bases: 18. CDR3 length: 17 amino acids. For the CDR3, the DNA is TGCAGTGCTCGGTTTGGTGTTTGGGGACAGGGGGTCCCGCCCCAGCATTTT. It is translated as CSARFGVWGQGVPPQHF.

This clonotype was seen more than once but under ten times. V and J are TRBV20-1 and TRBJ1-5, with TRBD1 matching 7 bases. Unmatched junction bases numbered 8, after V lost 5 bases and J lost 7 bases. The CDR3 sequence is 13 residues long. Germline V gives CDR1 DFQATT, CDR2 SNEGSKA (reference sequence). CDR3: CSAGNRGEQPQHF. CDR3 DNA sequence: TGCAGTGCTGGAAACAGGGGCGAACAGCCCCAGCATTTT.

The V call is TRBV20-1, the J call TRBJ2-3, with D uncertain. Per the germline V gene, CDR1 is DFQATT and CDR2 is SNEGSKA (reference sequence). V dropped 6 bases and J dropped 0 bases, with 10 bases sitting between them. The CDR3 spans 13 residues. CDR3 protein: CSARRSSTDTQYF. Here the CDR3 DNA reads TGCAGTGCGCGCCGCAGTAGCACAGATACGCAGTATTTT.

This clonotype was detected a few times. DNA of the CDR3: TGTGCCAGCAGCTTAGGAGGGCAGGGTCAAACCGGGGAGCTGTTTTTT. Translated: CASSLGGQGQTGELFF. This chain joins TRBV11-2 and TRBJ2-2; the D call may be TRBD1 or TRBD2 (5 bases each). Germline lookup yields CDR1 SGHAT and CDR2 FQNNGV. V gave up 1 base and J gave up 5 bases, with 14 bases separating them. The CDR3 consists of 16 residues. Full variable domain (missing parts from reference TRBV11-2 and TRBJ2-2): EAGVAQSPRYKIIEKRQSVAFWCNPISGHATLYWYQQILGQGPKLLIQFQNNGVVDDSQLPKDRFSAERLKGVDSTLKIQPAKLEDSAVYLCASSLGGQGQTGELFFGEGSRLTVL.

The chain joins TRBV6-5 to TRBJ1-2, with D perhaps TRBD1 (5 bases). V was shortened by 5 bases and J by 8 bases, with 15 bases between the two germline ends. CDR3 length: 13 amino acids. The V gene's germline CDR1 is MNHEY and CDR2 SVGAGI. The CDR3 protein is CASSAGGSWGYTF. The CDR3 DNA sequence: TGTGCCAGCAGTGCCGGGGGGAGTTGGGGCTACACCTTC.